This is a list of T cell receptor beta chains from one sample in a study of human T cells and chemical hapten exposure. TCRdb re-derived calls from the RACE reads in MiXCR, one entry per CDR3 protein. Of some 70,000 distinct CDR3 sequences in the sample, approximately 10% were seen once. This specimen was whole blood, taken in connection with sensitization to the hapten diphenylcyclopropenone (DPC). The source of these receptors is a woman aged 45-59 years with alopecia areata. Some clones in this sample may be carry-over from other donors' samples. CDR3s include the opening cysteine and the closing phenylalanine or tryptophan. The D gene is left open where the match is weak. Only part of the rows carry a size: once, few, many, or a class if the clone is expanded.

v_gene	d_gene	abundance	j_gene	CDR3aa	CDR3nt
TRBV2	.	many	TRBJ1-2	CASRTGSSGGYTF	TGTGCCAGCAGAACCGGGAGCTCGGGCGGCTACACCTTC
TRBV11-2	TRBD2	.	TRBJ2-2	CASSSGILAGYTGELFF	TGTGCCAGCAGCTCAGGAATTCTAGCGGGGTACACCGGGGAGCTGTTTTTT
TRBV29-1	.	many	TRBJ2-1	CSALRSQGNEQFF	TGCAGCGCCCTCAGGAGTCAAGGCAATGAGCAGTTCTTC
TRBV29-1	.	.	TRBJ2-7	CSHGLTDLYELYF	TGCAGCCATGGGCTGACGGACCTCTACGAGCTGTACTTC
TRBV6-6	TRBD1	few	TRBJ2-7	CASGTGTGYREQYF	TGTGCCAGCGGGACCGGGACAGGTTACCGCGAGCAGTACTTC
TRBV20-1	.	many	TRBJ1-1	CSAPGESTTEAFF	TGCAGTGCTCCAGGGGAAAGTACCACTGAAGCTTTCTTT
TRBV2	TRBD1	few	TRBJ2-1	CASLDRAPEQFF	TGTGCCAGCCTCGACAGGGCCCCTGAGCAGTTCTTC
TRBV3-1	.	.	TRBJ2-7	CASSDLRGSEQYF	TGTGCCAGCAGCGACCTCAGGGGATCCGAGCAGTACTTC
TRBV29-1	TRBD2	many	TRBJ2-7	CSAGEGAYEQYF	TGCAGCGCGGGGGAGGGAGCCTACGAGCAGTACTTC
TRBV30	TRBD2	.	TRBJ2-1	CAWSVRAGGAYNEQFF	TGTGCCTGGAGTGTACGGGCGGGAGGGGCGTACAATGAGCAGTTCTTC
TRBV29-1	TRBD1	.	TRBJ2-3	CSVSDREDTQNF	TGCAGCGTTTCAGACAGGGAAGATACGCAGAATTTT
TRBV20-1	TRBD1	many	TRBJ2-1	CSATNPGQGGNEQFF	TGCAGTGCTACGAACCCGGGACAGGGGGGCAATGAGCAGTTCTTC